Listed below are T cell receptor beta chains from one sample, sequenced in a study of CD8 T cells in Susac syndrome. Using its own MiXCR run on the immunoSEQ multiplex PCR reads, TCRdb lists one record per CDR3 protein. There are roughly 130,000 distinct CDR3 sequences in the sample; over 90% occur only once, and 0.28% lies in the top ten. Source material: CD8+ T cells from PBMCs. These receptors came from a human donor with Susac syndrome. Both conserved end residues are part of each CDR3. The order of the fields is V gene, J gene, D gene, CDR3 protein, CDR3 DNA. The D gene is left open where the match is weak.

>TRBV6-6|TRBJ1-6|-
CASSRGLSDSPLHF
TGTGCCAGCAGTAGGGGACTCTCTGATTCACCCCTCCACTTT
>TRBV15|TRBJ1-1|-
CATSSRANTEAFF
TGTGCCACCAGTTCGAGGGCGAACACTGAAGCTTTCTTT
>TRBV5-6|TRBJ2-7|-
CASSLVRGYEQYF
TGTGCCAGCAGCTTGGTGCGGGGCTACGAGCAGTACTTC
>TRBV15|TRBJ1-6|-
CATSRERSRNPNSPLHF
TGTGCCACCAGCAGAGAACGCTCCAGAAATCCAAATTCACCCCTCCACTTT
>TRBV12-3/TRBV12-4|TRBJ1-2|TRBD1
CASSFPRGPGYTF
TGTGCCAGCAGCTTCCCCAGGGGGCCTGGCTACACCTTC
>TRBV12-3/TRBV12-4|TRBJ1-6|-
CASSQQGYFSPLHF
TGTGCCAGCAGCCAACAAGGATACTTTTCACCCCTCCACTTT
>TRBV25-1|TRBJ2-7|TRBD2
CASSGSGGPPNYEQYF
TGTGCCAGCAGTGGTAGCGGGGGGCCGCCCAACTACGAGCAGTACTTC
>TRBV30|TRBJ1-1|-
CAWSPSNTEAFF
TGTGCCTGGAGTCCCAGTAACACTGAAGCTTTCTTT
>TRBV18|TRBJ1-2|TRBD1
CASSLTDRGDYGYTF
TGTGCCAGCTCACTCACGGACAGGGGAGACTATGGCTACACCTTC
>TRBV19|TRBJ1-1|-
CASSIDLESEAFF
TGTGCCAGTAGTATAGATCTGGAATCTGAAGCTTTCTTT
>TRBV18|TRBJ2-7|-
CASSPPKGAYEQYF
TGTGCCAGCTCACCCCCAAAGGGGGCCTACGAGCAGTACTTC
>TRBV6-5|TRBJ2-7|-
CASSYPSGVAGASYEQYF
TGTGCCAGCAGTTACCCCAGCGGGGTGGCGGGGGCTTCCTACGAGCAGTACTTC
>TRBV24-1|TRBJ1-1|TRBD1
CATSDGILDRAAEAFF
TGTGCCACCAGTGATGGCATCCTCGACAGGGCTGCTGAAGCTTTCTTT
>TRBV5-4|TRBJ1-2|-
CASSPSGTYGYTF
TGTGCCAGCAGCCCCTCGGGGACCTATGGCTACACCTTC
>TRBV20-1|TRBJ2-5|TRBD2
CSAGRGGRQETQYF
TGCAGTGCTGGACGGGGGGGCCGTCAAGAGACCCAGTACTTC
>TRBV4-3|TRBJ2-2|TRBD1
CASSQDRGTGELFF
TGCGCCAGCAGCCAGGACAGGGGAACCGGGGAGCTGTTTTTT
>TRBV6-5|TRBJ2-7|-
CASVRDGTYEQYF
TGTGCCAGCGTCCGGGACGGAACCTACGAGCAGTACTTC
>TRBV7-9|TRBJ2-6|TRBD1
CASTAGTDSSGANVLTF
TGTGCCAGCACCGCCGGGACAGACTCCTCTGGGGCCAACGTCCTGACTTTC
>TRBV10-3|TRBJ2-7|-
CAISETVYEQYF
TGTGCCATCAGTGAGACCGTCTACGAGCAGTACTTC
>TRBV7-9|TRBJ2-5|TRBD2
CASSLVMSGGSQETQYF
TGTGCCAGCAGCTTAGTCATGAGCGGGGGGTCCCAAGAGACCCAGTACTTC